This T cell receptor (beta chain) was sequenced for a study of T-cell reconstitution after alpha-beta-depleted transplantation in children (dated by TCRdb to 2016 to 2017). With respect to the entire study: Using TCR repertoire profiling, the study followed T-cell immune reconstitution in a quantitative way in children after TCRalphabeta/CD19-depleted allogeneic hematopoietic cell transplantation.

At the junction V is shortened by 1 base and J by 5 bases, with 14 bases in between. The CDR3 covers 15 residues, taking in both the cysteine and the phenylalanine. Only the CDR3 portion is preserved as DNA: 45 bases, with reading frame beginning at the first base. CDR1 and CDR2 (MNHNS, SASEGT) derive from the germline V gene. The receptor library was made with PCR. The reads were generated on an Illumina HiSeq 2500. TCR libraries were prepared with molecular barcoding, using unique molecular identifiers to normalize TCRbeta repertoire quantification. The public sequencing data were trimmed at Q25 with fastp and processed into clonotypes with MiXCR by TCRdb, which kept only in-frame beta chains. Rows are combined by CDR3 protein, so each entry shows the most common genes and DNA. A total of 490,000 or so distinct CDR3 sequences appear in this sample, around 13% of them only once. Around 6.1% of the sample is taken by the ten largest.

In regard to this clonotype: It lacks a known antigen. No base qualities exist here, and no much larger clone lies one base off it.

This TCR was sampled from a human donor who donated a stem cell graft to a child with combined immunodeficiency. The chain is made from TRBV6-1 and TRBJ2-5, with no confident D gene call. Specimen: PBMCs from the stem cell graft donor, collected from the stem cell graft. The nucleotides read TGTGCCAGCAGTGAAGGGGCCAGTCCGAGCGAGACCCAGTACTTC. The encoded protein is CASSEGASPSETQYF.